Shown below are 21 T cell receptor beta chains from a single sample sequenced in a study of low-dose radiotherapy and immunotherapy resistance in tumors (dated by TCRdb to the early 2020s). TCRdb lists the instrument as Illumina HiSeq 2500. First-strand cDNA was synthesized with Superscript III and a set of TRAV- and TRBV-specific primers, covering both TCRalpha and TCRbeta chains. TCRs were amplified with Phusion for roughly 20 PCR cycles using a constant-region primer together with the adapter attached to the V primers. Starting from the raw public reads, TCRdb applied fastp trimming at Q25, assembled clones with MiXCR and retained in-frame beta chains. Identical CDR3 proteins give one entry, which carries the most common genes and DNA. The sample table lists around 65,000 distinct CDR3 sequences, about 25% of them with a count of one. Jointly, the top ten make up about 6.6% of the sample. According to the study, the label for this sample's time point signals: before trial treatment.

This material consisted of PBMCs, taken before treatment. These receptors were taken from a male donor with rectosigmoid adenocarcinoma.

This clonotype was detected ten times or more. The chain carries TRBV29-1 and TRBJ1-3; 8 bases agree with TRBD1. This CDR3 has 14 residues. J lost 2 bases, V lost 5 bases, and 5 bases had no gene match. In germline, CDR1 is SQVTM, CDR2 ANQGSEA. The CDR3 here is CSVSTGEAGNTIYF. The CDR3 region has the DNA TGCAGCGTTTCGACAGGGGAAGCTGGAAACACCATATATTTT.

This clonotype has at least ten counts. The V call is TRBV20-1, the J call TRBJ2-7; D is possibly TRBD1 (5 bases). The CDR3 has 13 amino acids. Trimming took off 0 bases at V and 3 bases at J, with 9 bases between the two ends. Germline loops: CDR1 DFQATT, CDR2 SNEGSKA (reference sequence). CDR3 residues: CSARDQGFYEQYF. CDR3 coding DNA: TGCAGTGCTAGAGATCAGGGCTTCTACGAGCAGTACTTC.

A single count supports this clonotype. A far larger clone lies a single base away; this is likely a read error. The V gene is TRBV6-5, the J gene TRBJ1-5, with TRBD1 as a possible D gene (6 bases). This CDR3 is built from 16 residues. From germline, CDR1 is MNHEY and CDR2 SVGAGI. The CDR3 DNA sequence: TGTGCCAGCAGTTCTCACAGGGCAACGGGCAATCAGCCCCATCATTTT. It translates to CASSSHRATGNQPHHF.

CDR3 in DNA: TGCGCCAGCAGCCAAGAGAGCACAGATACGCAGTATTTT. It specifies CASSQESTDTQYF. This sequence joins TRBV4-3 and TRBJ2-3, with D uncertain. Germline-derived CDR1 and CDR2 are LGHNA and YSLEER. The CDR3 length is 13 residues. The V end lost 0 bases, the J end lost 0 bases, and 1 base lay between the germline ends.

This clonotype was seen ten or more times. The chain has TRBV4-2 and TRBJ1-1; 7 bases fit TRBD1. Germline lookup yields CDR1 LGHNA and CDR2 YNFKEQ. The CDR3 has 15 amino acids. The J segment lost 0 bases and the V segment lost 0 bases, leaving 1 base of the junction unmatched. CDR3 protein: CASSQDTGVNTEAFF. The CDR3 DNA reads TGTGCCAGCAGCCAAGATACAGGGGTGAACACTGAAGCTTTCTTT.

This clonotype was recorded at least ten times. The junction differs from germline at one of its ends, possibly a read error. This rearrangement joins TRBV28 to TRBJ2-7, with 10 bases fitting TRBD1. Per germline, CDR1 MDHEN and CDR2 SYDVKM. The CDR3 runs to 14 residues. This CDR3 reads CASSSRQGAYAQYF. The CDR3 nucleotides are TGTGCCAGCAGTAGTCGACAGGGGGCGTACGCGCAGTACTTC.

This clonotype has just a few counts. The chain recombines TRBV2 with TRBJ2-7; 7 bases match TRBD1. CDR3 length: 14 residues. V dropped 4 bases and J dropped 3; count of bases not matched to a gene: 6. The V gene's germline CDR1 is SNHLY and CDR2 FYNNEI. CDR3 coding DNA: TGTGCCAGCAGTGGAGAGGGACAGAGCTACGAGCAGTACTTC. Amino acid sequence: CASSGEGQSYEQYF.

This clonotype was detected ten times or more. V gene TRBV6-2 or TRBV6-3 combines with J gene TRBJ2-7, with TRBD1 matching 7 bases. Germline CDR1 and CDR2: MNHEY and SVGEGT. Trimming at V came to 6 bases and at J to 4 bases, leaving 9 bases not matched to a gene. The CDR3 is made up of 14 amino acids. CDR3 sequence reads: CASSSGTVLYEQYF. CDR3 bases: TGTGCCAGCAGCTCAGGGACAGTCTTGTACGAGCAGTACTTC.

This clonotype was picked up many times. J is TRBJ2-5 and V is TRBV7-8; unclear D gene. Between the trimmed V and J ends, which lost 7 bases and 7 bases, there was a span of 19 bases. Germline CDR1 SGHVS, CDR2 FQNEAQ. The CDR3 has 14 residues. CDR3 amino acids: CASTFSEKFGTQYF. CDR3 coding DNA: TGTGCCAGCACCTTCTCCGAGAAGTTTGGGACCCAGTACTTC.

Only a few counts were recorded for this clonotype. A far bigger clonotype differs at one base, so this is likely a read error. The rearrangement links TRBV25-1 to TRBJ2-1, with 10 bases lining up with TRBD1. With 3 bases clipped from V and 10 bases from J, the junction kept 6 bases outside the gene matches. Germline lookup yields CDR1 MGHDK and CDR2 SYGVNS. The CDR3 length is 14 residues. CDR3: CASSDGTGVYEQFF. CDR3 sequence (DNA): TGTGCCAGCAGTGATGGGACAGGGGTTTACGAGCAGTTCTTC. Full variable domain (outside the CDR3, taken from reference TRBV25-1 and TRBJ2-1): EADIYQTPRYLVIGTGKKITLECSQTMGHDKMYWYQQDPGMELHLIHYSYGVNSTEKGDLSSESTVSRIRTEHFPLTLESARPSHTSQYLCASSDGTGVYEQFFGPGTRLTVL.

In the case of this clonotype: It is likely a read error: a sequence one base away is far more abundant. CDR3 amino acids: CASSLRLADEQFF. As DNA, the CDR3 is TGCGCCAGCAGCTTGAGGTTGGCCGACGAGCAGTTCTTC. The chain combines TRBV5-1 with TRBJ2-1, with D unclear. This CDR3 comprises 13 residues. Per the germline V gene, CDR1 is SGHRS and CDR2 is YFSETQ. With 1 base removed from V and 10 bases from J, the gap between germline ends came to 12 bases.

This clonotype was detected ten times or more. The gene calls are TRBV3-1 and TRBJ1-3, with D uncertain. V was pared by 1 base and J by 0 bases, with 10 bases between. Germline CDR1 reads LGHDT; CDR2 reads YNNKEL (reference sequence). The CDR3 totals 16 residues. In DNA, the CDR3 is TGTGCCAGCAGCCAAGGACTCGGACCCTCTGGAAACACCATATATTTT. Residues: CASSQGLGPSGNTIYF.

This clonotype has a count of ten or more. This sequence joins TRBV19 and TRBJ2-1; TRBD2 matches 8 bases. The length of the CDR3 is 18 residues. The V and J ends lost 4 bases and 3 bases, in that order; junction bases with no gene match: 14. Germline V gene sequence: CDR1 LNHDA, CDR2 SQIVND (reference sequence). This CDR3 is CASSTLHLGSGGYNEQFF. CDR3 nucleotide sequence: TGTGCCAGTAGTACCCTTCACTTGGGAAGCGGGGGCTACAATGAGCAGTTCTTC. The entire variable domain, with the rest obtained from reference TRBV19 and TRBJ2-1, is as follows: DGGITQSPKYLFRKEGQNVTLSCEQNLNHDAMYWYRQDPGQGLRLIYYSQIVNDFQKGDIAEGYSVSREKKESFPLTVTSAQKNPTAFYLCASSTLHLGSGGYNEQFFGPGTRLTVL.

This clonotype has a count of ten or more. The rearrangement uses TRBV24-1 and TRBJ2-7; D may be TRBD1 or TRBD2 (6 bases each). Trimming pared 10 bases from V and 0 bases from J, leaving 12 bases between. Germline-derived CDR1 and CDR2 are KGHDR and SFDVKD. The CDR3 consists of 13 residues. The CDR3 reads CATGGESSYEQYF. The CDR3 DNA reads as TGTGCCACGGGGGGCGAAAGCTCCTACGAGCAGTACTTC.

This clonotype came up many times. CDR3 in DNA: TGTGCCAGCAGCTTGTCCGGTCAGCCCCAGCATTTT. This codes for CASSLSGQPQHF. J is TRBJ1-5 and V is TRBV11-2; D not resolved. CDR1 is SGHAT and CDR2 is FQNNGV in the germline V gene. The ends were cut back, 3 bases at V and 6 bases at J, with 6 bases in the middle. The CDR3 is 12 residues long.

The chain joins TRBV28 to TRBJ1-4, with 7 bases that match TRBD1. The CDR3 contains 16 residues. The germline V gene encodes CDR1 MDHEN and CDR2 SYDVKM. Trimming took 2 bases from V and 7 from J; bases not matched to a gene: 10. CDR3 coding DNA: TGTGCCAGCAGTTTACGAGGGGGCGGAGGGGGTGAAAAACTGTTTTTT. Translation gives CASSLRGGGGGEKLFF.

Worth noting for this clonotype: This likely reflects a read error, since a far larger clone is one base away. The V call is TRBV6-5, the J call TRBJ2-7; TRBD2 matches 9 bases. This CDR3 region has 16 residues. Germline V lookup: CDR1 MNHEY, CDR2 SVGAGI. With 5 bases clipped from V and 2 bases from J, the junction kept 10 bases outside the gene matches. The CDR3 is CASSLGVAGAAYEQYF. The DNA of the CDR3 is TGTGCCAGCAGTCTAGGGGTAGCGGGAGCGGCCTACGAGCAGTACTTC.

This clonotype came up many times. The chain couples TRBV27 to TRBJ2-5, with TRBD1 as a possible D gene (5 bases). Germline V gives CDR1 MNHEY, CDR2 SMNVEV (reference sequence). Trimming cost V 4 bases and J 2 bases, with 14 bases left between them. This CDR3 is built from 15 residues. DNA of the CDR3: TGTGCCAGCAGTTCACGACAGAATCTTCAAGAGACCCAGTACTTC. Amino acid sequence: CASSSRQNLQETQYF.

This clonotype was seen many times. The V gene is TRBV6-5, the J gene TRBJ2-3; weak D call: TRBD1 (5 bases). This CDR3 has 16 residues. In germline, CDR1 is MNHEY, CDR2 SVGAGI. V dropped 4 bases and J dropped 0 bases, with 14 bases sitting between them. This CDR3 reads CASSFGADGSTDTQYF. The CDR3 DNA reads TGTGCCAGCAGTTTTGGGGCGGACGGGAGCACAGATACGCAGTATTTT.

The chain is built from TRBV24-1 and TRBJ2-1; 9 bases are shared with TRBD1. V was pared by 5 bases and J by 10 bases, with 8 bases of the junction left unmatched. Germline CDR1 KGHDR, CDR2 SFDVKD. The CDR3 contains 14 residues. CDR3: CATSGRDRDGEQFF. The CDR3 coding sequence is TGTGCCACCAGTGGCCGGGACAGGGATGGAGAGCAGTTCTTC.

This chain uses TRBV6-2 or TRBV6-3 with TRBJ2-1; 11 bases are shared with TRBD2. Germline trimming cut 5 bases from V and 6 bases from J; bases unmatched to any gene: 6. The CDR3 is 15 residues long. CDR1 and CDR2 (germline): MNHEY, SVGEGT. The CDR3 DNA sequence: TGTGCCAGCAGTGAGGACGGGACTAGCGGCAATGAGCAGTTCTTC. Its protein is CASSEDGTSGNEQFF.